This TCR beta chain was sequenced during a study of blood T cells in healthy people across ages. Primers used in a second PCR of about 6 to 11 cycles were a sample-barcoded 5' primer and a J-beta primer mix. In TCRdb, the 5' RACE reads were re-called with MiXCR into one record per CDR3 protein. The sample carries roughly 1,100,000 distinct CDR3 sequences, about 23% recorded once. The CDR3 is 18 residues long. Germline assignment: CDR1 SQVTM and CDR2 ANQGSEA. V shed 1 base, J shed 2 bases, and the junction held 8 bases outside the gene matches. This clonotype showed up just a few times. Its specificity is unknown. Overall study findings and caveats: Age showed a roughly linear inverse relationship with TCR beta diversity per million T cells.

The sample also formed part of further work on T cells of mothers and their children.

Sequencing was carried out using blood. The source of this sequence is a girl aged 2-15 years in good health. This chain joins TRBV29-1 and TRBJ2-6; TRBD1 agrees at 10 bases. DNA of the CDR3: TGCAGCGTTGAAGTGGTCGGGACAGGGGCCCCTGGGGCCAACGTCCTGACTTTC. Encoded protein: CSVEVVGTGAPGANVLTF.